What follows are 5 T cell receptor beta chains derived from one specimen sequenced in a study of brain T cells in children with intractable seizures (dated by TCRdb to the early 2020s). Library method: the immunoSEQ multiplex PCR assay. TCRdb took this table from immuneACCESS and kept in-frame rearrangements with V and J called. Such tables lack part of the clones; where checked against another copy, unresolved V genes explain under half of the gap, and the rest is unexplained. In all, the sample holds fewer than 150,000 clones, and 94% of those were seen once. About 3.8% of the sample is in the top ten clones. The sample's time point label, in plain terms: resected brain tissue, or blood drawn just prior to surgery. The sequences come from peripheral blood, collected at surgery. These receptors originate from a boy less than two years old with hemimegalencephaly and intractable seizures.

The rearrangement links TRBV15 to TRBJ2-1; D call uncertain. V was pared by 2 bases and J by 7 bases, with 6 bases between. CDR3 length equals 12 residues. CDR1 is LNHNV, CDR2 YYDKDF, per germline (reference sequence). CDR3 sequence reads: CATSRSGNEQFF. The CDR3 nucleotides read TGTGCCACCAGCAGATCTGGGAATGAGCAGTTCTTC.

The rearrangement links TRBV3-1 (or the pseudogene TRBV3-2) to TRBJ2-7; 8 bases fit TRBD2. Germline CDR1 reads LGHDT; CDR2 reads YNNKEL (reference sequence). The CDR3 spans 21 residues. J gave up 2 bases and V 1 base, and 22 bases lay outside the gene matches. This CDR3 reads CASSQVRLSGSALGPAYEQYF. CDR3 DNA sequence: TGTGCCAGCAGCCAAGTTCGCCTAAGCGGGAGCGCCCTCGGTCCCGCCTACGAGCAGTACTTC.

V gene TRBV11-3 combines with J gene TRBJ1-1; TRBD1 is a possible D gene (5 bases). V was trimmed by 6 bases and J by 4 bases, leaving 21 bases between them. Germline values: CDR1 SGHNT, CDR2 YENEEA. This CDR3 has 16 amino acids. The CDR3 region has the DNA TGTGCCAGCAGTGAGGGCCTACGGGACGGGCCCACTGAAGCTTTCTTT. Translating gives CASSEGLRDGPTEAFF.

The rearrangement joins TRBV7-3 to TRBJ2-1; 8 bases line up with TRBD1. CDR3 length equals 16 residues. Trimming took 5 bases from V and 0 from J; bases not matched to a gene: 6. Germline V CDR1 and CDR2: SGHTA, FQGTGA. CDR3 coding DNA: TGTGCCAGCAGCCCCCGGACAGGGAGCTCCTACAATGAGCAGTTCTTC. This gives the protein CASSPRTGSSYNEQFF.

DNA for the CDR3: TGTGCCAGTACCGACGGCAAGAACACTGAAGCTTTCTTT. Residues: CASTDGKNTEAFF. The chain employs TRBV19 and TRBJ1-1; D ambiguous. CDR1 is LNHDA, CDR2 SQIVND, per germline (reference sequence). The CDR3 length is 13 residues. Trimming removed 7 bases at V and 1 base at J, with 10 bases between.